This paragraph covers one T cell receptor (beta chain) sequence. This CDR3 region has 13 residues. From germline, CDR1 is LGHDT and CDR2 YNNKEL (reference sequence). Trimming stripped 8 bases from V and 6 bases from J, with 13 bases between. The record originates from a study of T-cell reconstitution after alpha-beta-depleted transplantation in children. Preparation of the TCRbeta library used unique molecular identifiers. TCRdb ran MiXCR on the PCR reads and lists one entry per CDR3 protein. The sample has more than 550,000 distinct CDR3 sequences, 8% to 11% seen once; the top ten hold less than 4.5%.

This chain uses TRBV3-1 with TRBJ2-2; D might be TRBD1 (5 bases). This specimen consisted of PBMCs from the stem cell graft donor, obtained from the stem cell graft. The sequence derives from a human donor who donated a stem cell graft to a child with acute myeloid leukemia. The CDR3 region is CASRYGAAGELFF. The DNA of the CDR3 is TGTGCCAGCCGATATGGGGCGGCCGGGGAGCTGTTTTTT.